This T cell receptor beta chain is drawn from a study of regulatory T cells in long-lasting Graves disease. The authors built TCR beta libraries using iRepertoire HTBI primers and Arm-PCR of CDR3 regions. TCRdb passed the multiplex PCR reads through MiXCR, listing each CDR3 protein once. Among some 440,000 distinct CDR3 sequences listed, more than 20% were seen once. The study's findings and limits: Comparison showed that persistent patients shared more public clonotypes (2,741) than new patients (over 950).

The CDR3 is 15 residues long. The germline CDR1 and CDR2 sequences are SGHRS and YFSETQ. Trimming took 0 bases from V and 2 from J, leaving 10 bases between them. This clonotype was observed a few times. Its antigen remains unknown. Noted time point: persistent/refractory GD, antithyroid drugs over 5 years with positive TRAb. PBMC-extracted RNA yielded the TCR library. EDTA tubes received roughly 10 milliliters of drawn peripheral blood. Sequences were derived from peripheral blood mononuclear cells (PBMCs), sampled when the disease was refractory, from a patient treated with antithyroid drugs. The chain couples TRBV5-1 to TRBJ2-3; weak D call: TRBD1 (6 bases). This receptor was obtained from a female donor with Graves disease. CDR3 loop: CASSLGGGLTDTQYF. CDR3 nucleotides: TGCGCCAGCAGCTTGGGTGGGGGCCTCACAGATACGCAGTATTTT.